These T cell receptor beta chains were read from a single sample in a study of post-analysis software for immune sequencing data. TCRdb reprocessed the PCR reads with MiXCR, giving one entry per CDR3 protein. Among hundreds of thousands of distinct CDR3 sequences listed, roughly 35% were seen once. The material sequenced was blood. Every receptor here comes from a girl between 5 and 17 years old with multiple sclerosis. Both conserved end residues are part of each CDR3. The D gene is left open where the match is weak. Clone sizes are given selectively: once, few, many, or a class where the clone is expanded.

J: TRBJ2-1
D: TRBD2
size: -
V: TRBV2
CDR3: CASKKLSGGMNEQFF
DNA: TGTGCCAGCAAAAAGTTGAGCGGGGGGATGAATGAGCAGTTCTTC

J: TRBJ2-7
D: -
size: -
V: TRBV7-9
CDR3: CASSLADLEWGEQYF
DNA: TGTGCCAGCAGCTTAGCTGACCTAGAGTGGGGCGAGCAGTACTTC

J: TRBJ2-3
D: TRBD2
size: -
V: TRBV12-3/TRBV12-4
CDR3: CASSHGLAGGHLDTQYF
DNA: TGTGCCAGCAGCCATGGACTAGCGGGGGGGCACTTGGATACGCAGTATTTT

J: TRBJ2-7
D: -
size: -
V: TRBV11-1
CDR3: CASSLEQNYEQYF
DNA: TGTGCCAGCAGCTTAGAGCAGAACTACGAGCAGTACTTC

J: TRBJ2-5
D: -
size: -
V: TRBV5-1
CDR3: CASGLNQETQYF
DNA: TGCGCCAGCGGCTTGAACCAAGAGACCCAGTACTTC

J: TRBJ1-1
D: -
size: -
V: TRBV7-8
CDR3: CASGVNTEAFF
DNA: TGTGCCAGCGGAGTGAACACTGAAGCTTTCTTT

J: TRBJ2-7
D: -
size: -
V: TRBV27
CDR3: CASSLFVGKIYEQYF
DNA: TGTGCCAGCAGTTTATTTGTGGGGAAAATTTACGAGCAGTACTTC

J: TRBJ1-1
D: TRBD1
size: -
V: TRBV25-1
CDR3: CASSEDRGWLTVEAFF
DNA: TGTGCCAGCAGTGAAGACAGGGGTTGGTTAACAGTTGAAGCTTTCTTT

J: TRBJ2-3
D: -
size: -
V: TRBV2
CDR3: CASIGSGTDTQYF
DNA: TGTGCCAGCATAGGGTCGGGCACAGATACGCAGTATTTT

J: TRBJ1-6
D: TRBD1
size: -
V: TRBV28
CDR3: CASSLLGGQGDSPLHF
DNA: TGTGCCAGCAGCCTCCTTGGCGGACAGGGGGATTCACCCCTCCACTTT

J: TRBJ1-2
D: -
size: -
V: TRBV7-2
CDR3: CASSLVQGEGHTF
DNA: TGTGCCAGCAGCTTAGTACAGGGAGAAGGCCACACCTTC

J: TRBJ2-7
D: -
size: -
V: TRBV5-1
CDR3: CASSLAPDSHYEQYF
DNA: TGCGCCAGCAGCTTGGCCCCAGACAGCCACTACGAGCAGTACTTC

J: TRBJ2-6
D: -
size: -
V: TRBV7-3
CDR3: CASSSSGSAGANVLTF
DNA: TGTGCCAGCAGCTCATCAGGGTCCGCTGGGGCCAACGTCCTGACTTTC

J: TRBJ1-1
D: TRBD1
size: -
V: TRBV4-2
CDR3: CASSHGGQGNTEAFF
DNA: TGTGCCAGCAGCCACGGGGGACAGGGCAATACTGAAGCTTTCTTT

J: TRBJ1-5
D: -
size: -
V: TRBV27
CDR3: CASSDGPRRQPQHF
DNA: TGTGCCAGCAGTGACGGCCCCCGGCGTCAGCCCCAGCATTTT

J: TRBJ2-7
D: -
size: few
V: TRBV15
CDR3: CATSRTSPGHKDYEQYF
DNA: TGTGCCACCAGCAGAACCTCACCGGGGCACAAGGACTACGAGCAGTACTTC

J: TRBJ2-2
D: TRBD1
size: -
V: TRBV12-3/TRBV12-4
CDR3: CASRGTGNTGELFF
DNA: TGTGCCAGCAGGGGGACAGGGAACACCGGGGAGCTGTTTTTT

J: TRBJ1-2
D: TRBD1
size: few
V: TRBV3-1
CDR3: CASSQGFDRGADGYTF
DNA: TGTGCCAGCAGCCAGGGCTTTGACAGGGGAGCGGACGGCTACACCTTC

J: TRBJ1-1
D: -
size: -
V: TRBV20-1
CDR3: CSASLRGGTEAFF
DNA: TGCAGTGCTAGTCTTCGGGGGGGCACTGAAGCTTTCTTT

J: TRBJ2-1
D: -
size: once
V: TRBV13
CDR3: CASSPRTIYNEQFF
DNA: TGTGCCAGCAGCCCTCGGACCATTTACAATGAGCAGTTCTTC

J: TRBJ2-3
D: -
size: -
V: TRBV27
CDR3: CASSLSAVGTDTQYF
DNA: TGTGCCAGCAGCCTCTCTGCGGTAGGCACAGATACGCAGTATTTT

J: TRBJ2-7
D: TRBD1
size: -
V: TRBV28
CDR3: CASTRQGADEQYF
DNA: TGTGCCAGCACCCGACAGGGGGCGGATGAGCAGTACTTC

J: TRBJ1-6
D: TRBD1
size: few
V: TRBV7-2
CDR3: CASLGGTGSSYNSPLHF
DNA: TGTGCCAGCCTTGGGGGGACAGGGAGCTCCTATAATTCACCCCTCCACTTT

J: TRBJ2-7
D: -
size: -
V: TRBV7-6
CDR3: CTSSPTLAPNGQYF
DNA: TGTACCAGCAGCCCAACTTTAGCCCCCAATGGGCAGTACTTC

J: TRBJ2-3
D: TRBD1
size: -
V: TRBV7-2
CDR3: CASSFRGQGSDTQYF
DNA: TGTGCCAGCAGCTTTAGGGGACAGGGATCGGATACGCAGTATTTT

J: TRBJ2-3
D: -
size: few
V: TRBV6-2/TRBV6-3
CDR3: CASRLGADTQYF
DNA: TGTGCCAGCCGTCTCGGGGCAGATACGCAGTATTTT

J: TRBJ2-7
D: TRBD2
size: many
V: TRBV20-1
CDR3: CSASDNPRGGYEQYF
DNA: TGCAGTGCTTCCGACAACCCCCGCGGGGGCTACGAGCAGTACTTC

J: TRBJ1-5
D: TRBD1
size: -
V: TRBV7-9
CDR3: CASSFGAIGQAYNQPQHF
DNA: TGTGCCAGCAGCTTTGGGGCTATCGGACAGGCCTACAATCAGCCCCAGCATTTT

J: TRBJ2-1
D: -
size: many
V: TRBV29-1
CDR3: CSGTRTASGNEQFF
DNA: TGCAGCGGGACACGGACAGCCTCAGGGAATGAGCAGTTCTTC

J: TRBJ2-5
D: -
size: -
V: TRBV3-1
CDR3: CASSRRGGRQGTPYF
DNA: TGTGCCAGCAGCCGCCGGGGAGGTCGCCAGGGGACCCCGTACTTC

J: TRBJ2-7
D: -
size: few
V: TRBV4-1
CDR3: CASGHRVSSDEQYF
DNA: TGCGCCAGCGGCCACCGGGTCTCTTCTGACGAGCAGTACTTC

J: TRBJ2-7
D: TRBD1
size: -
V: TRBV27
CDR3: CTSSPRTGSAYEQYF
DNA: TGTACCAGCAGTCCCAGGACAGGGTCAGCCTACGAGCAGTACTTC

J: TRBJ2-5
D: -
size: -
V: TRBV29-1
CDR3: CSVVERHSRETQYF
DNA: TGCAGCGTTGTCGAAAGACACTCGCGAGAGACCCAGTACTTC

J: TRBJ2-3
D: -
size: few
V: TRBV12-3/TRBV12-4
CDR3: CASSSGITSTDTQYF
DNA: TGTGCCAGCAGTTCGGGGATTACGAGCACAGATACGCAGTATTTT

J: TRBJ2-1
D: -
size: few
V: TRBV7-3
CDR3: CASSSGSGYGEQFF
DNA: TGTGCCAGCAGCTCAGGGTCGGGGTACGGTGAGCAGTTCTTC

J: TRBJ1-2
D: -
size: -
V: TRBV15
CDR3: CATSSRRSSYGYTF
DNA: TGTGCCACCAGCAGTAGACGATCCAGCTATGGCTACACCTTC

J: TRBJ2-1
D: -
size: few
V: TRBV6-2/TRBV6-3
CDR3: CASSYFRNNEQFF
DNA: TGTGCCAGCAGTTACTTCAGGAACAATGAGCAGTTCTTC

J: TRBJ2-7
D: -
size: -
V: TRBV13
CDR3: CASSLSGGLRYEQYF
DNA: TGTGCCAGCAGCTTATCGGGGGGCCTCAGGTACGAGCAGTACTTC

J: TRBJ1-5
D: -
size: -
V: TRBV20-1
CDR3: CRAPARDQPQHF
DNA: TGCAGGGCTCCCGCGCGGGATCAGCCCCAGCATTTT

J: TRBJ2-4
D: -
size: -
V: TRBV18
CDR3: CASSPPSPQNIQYF
DNA: TGTGCCAGCTCACCACCGAGCCCCCAAAACATTCAGTACTTC

J: TRBJ1-2
D: -
size: few
V: TRBV6-1
CDR3: CASSERGANYGYTF
DNA: TGTGCCAGCAGTGAAAGAGGAGCTAACTATGGCTACACCTTC

J: TRBJ2-7
D: -
size: few
V: TRBV5-4
CDR3: CASSLPGPNREQYF
DNA: TGTGCCAGCAGCCTACCGGGCCCTAACCGCGAGCAGTACTTC

J: TRBJ2-7
D: -
size: few
V: TRBV9
CDR3: CASSVGYGQTHYEQYF
DNA: TGTGCCAGCAGTGTGGGCTATGGACAGACCCACTACGAGCAGTACTTC

J: TRBJ2-1
D: -
size: few
V: TRBV7-3
CDR3: CASSLTKSNEQFF
DNA: TGTGCCAGCAGCTTAACGAAAAGCAATGAGCAGTTCTTC

J: TRBJ2-3
D: -
size: -
V: TRBV28
CDR3: CASSFGGRSTDTQYF
DNA: TGTGCCAGCAGTTTCGGGGGGCGCTCTACAGATACGCAGTATTTT

J: TRBJ2-3
D: -
size: few
V: TRBV7-9
CDR3: CASTGRYTDTQYF
DNA: TGTGCCAGCACTGGCCGTTACACAGATACGCAGTATTTT

J: TRBJ1-2
D: -
size: -
V: TRBV9
CDR3: CASSVYGDYGYTF
DNA: TGTGCCAGCAGCGTTTACGGTGACTATGGCTACACCTTC

J: TRBJ2-5
D: -
size: few
V: TRBV10-1
CDR3: CASSDRVQETQYF
DNA: TGCGCCAGCAGTGACAGGGTCCAAGAGACCCAGTACTTC

J: TRBJ2-7
D: -
size: many
V: TRBV6-5
CDR3: CASTDAGSYEQYF
DNA: TGTGCCAGCACCGACGCAGGGTCCTACGAGCAGTACTTC

J: TRBJ1-6
D: -
size: many
V: TRBV12-3/TRBV12-4
CDR3: CASSLNSPLHF
DNA: TGTGCCAGCAGCCTTAATTCACCCCTCCACTTT

J: TRBJ2-7
D: TRBD2
size: once
V: TRBV4-2
CDR3: CASSQEGLAFGTTREYEQYF
DNA: TGTGCCAGCAGCCAAGAGGGACTAGCTTTCGGAACAACGAGGGAATACGAGCAGTACTTC

J: TRBJ1-4
D: -
size: -
V: TRBV6-6
CDR3: CASRTGSPNEKLFF
DNA: TGTGCCAGCCGAACAGGGTCCCCTAATGAAAAACTGTTTTTT

J: TRBJ1-1
D: -
size: -
V: TRBV18
CDR3: CASSPPSGGTEAFF
DNA: TGTGCCAGCTCACCACCTTCGGGGGGCACTGAAGCTTTCTTT

J: TRBJ2-1
D: TRBD2
size: -
V: TRBV4-1
CDR3: CASRSRLAAYNEQFF
DNA: TGCGCCAGCCGCTCCCGGCTAGCGGCCTACAATGAGCAGTTCTTC